This entry lists 15 T cell receptor beta chains sequenced from one sample in a study of blood T cell repertoires in COVID-19. This table comes from immunoSEQ multiplex PCR, and its TCRdb copy is limited to in-frame clones, with some not included. The sample holds fewer than 25,000 clones, around 87% seen once. Source material: peripheral blood. These receptors all stem from a human donor with active COVID-19. The donor label of this sample is uncertain.

The gene calls are TRBV15 and TRBJ2-7, with D unclear. Deletions cut 6 bases from V and 2 bases from J, with 14 bases between. CDR3 length: 14 amino acids. CDR1 and CDR2 from the germline V gene are LNHNV and YYDKDF (reference sequence). CDR3: CATRPSGSTYEQYF. For the CDR3, the DNA is TGTGCCACCAGGCCCTCCGGGTCCACCTACGAGCAGTACTTC. The full variable domain, with the rest looked up from reference TRBV15 and TRBJ2-7, is DAMVIQNPRYQVTQFGKPVTLSCSQTLNHNVMYWYQQKSSQAPKLLFHYYDKDFNNEADTPDNFQSRRPNTSFCFLDIRSPGLGDTAMYLCATRPSGSTYEQYFGPGTRLTVT.

V gene TRBV11-2 combines with J gene TRBJ2-7; 7 nucleotides align to TRBD2. Germline CDR1 SGHAT, CDR2 FQNNGV. The CDR3 runs to 17 residues. Unmatched junction bases numbered 13, after V lost 5 bases and J lost 0 bases. The CDR3 DNA sequence: TGTGCCAGCAGCCCCCTCGGGGGGACCGTTAGCTCCTACGAGCAGTACTTC. This gives the protein CASSPLGGTVSSYEQYF.

The V call is TRBV5-1, the J call TRBJ2-3; tentative D call: TRBD1 (5 bases). The germline V and J ends were trimmed by 2 bases and 4 bases, with 8 bases remaining between them. Germline CDR1 is SGHRS and CDR2 is YFSETQ. This CDR3 contains 13 residues. The CDR3 DNA sequence: TGCGCCAGCAGCTTCCAAGGGGCAGATACGCAGTATTTT. Its translation: CASSFQGADTQYF.

V and J are TRBV27 and TRBJ1-1; TRBD1 agrees at 9 bases. Germline trimming cut 7 bases from V and 7 bases from J; bases unmatched to any gene: 16. The length of the CDR3 is 16 residues. The germline V gene encodes CDR1 MNHEY and CDR2 SMNVEV (reference sequence). CDR3 amino acids: CASTPEGTGPAFEAFF. CDR3 sequence (DNA): TGTGCCAGCACCCCCGAGGGGACAGGGCCCGCTTTTGAAGCTTTCTTT.

This clone appeared once. The rearrangement joins TRBV21-1 to TRBJ2-4; the table's D call, TRBD1, was not checked against the DNA. TRBV21-1 has pseudogene status. This CDR3 is built from 19 residues. CDR3 sequence reads: CASSNRQRKRVVAKNIQYF. In DNA, the CDR3 is TGTGCCAGCAGCAATAGACAGAGGAAAAGGGTGGTCGCCAAAAACATTCAGTACTTC.

The V gene is TRBV3-1 (or the pseudogene TRBV3-2), the J gene TRBJ2-7; 10 bases match TRBD2. The germline V gene encodes CDR1 LGHDT and CDR2 YNNKEL (reference sequence). The CDR3 runs to 15 residues. V shed 4 bases, J shed 1 base, and the junction held 4 bases outside the gene matches. CDR3 residues: CASSLASGGSYEQYF. Here the CDR3 DNA reads TGTGCCAGCAGCCTAGCTAGCGGGGGTTCCTACGAGCAGTACTTC.

V is TRBV14 and J is TRBJ1-2, with D perhaps matching TRBD1 (5 bases). V dropped 6 bases and J dropped 2 bases, with 10 bases sitting between them. There are 13 residues in the CDR3. Germline V gene data show CDR1 as SGHDN and CDR2 as FVKESK. CDR3: CASSMTVNYGYTF. The CDR3, as DNA: TGTGCCAGCAGTATGACAGTAAACTATGGCTACACCTTC.

This clone occurred once. This chain joins TRBV5-1 and TRBJ2-3, with TRBD2 matching over 7 bases. The junction had 4 bases not matched to a gene; V was cut back by 4 bases and J by 2 bases. This CDR3 has 14 residues. In germline, CDR1 is SGHRS, CDR2 YFSETQ. The CDR3 region is CASSLGTNTDTQYF. The DNA for the CDR3 is TGCGCCAGCAGCCTCGGGACTAACACAGATACGCAGTATTTT.

This chain uses TRBV25-1 with TRBJ1-2; a possible D gene is TRBD1 (5 bases). Germline assignment: CDR1 MGHDK and CDR2 SYGVNS. The CDR3 is 13 amino acids. Trimming stripped 8 bases from V and 6 bases from J, with 16 bases between. CDR3 nucleotides: TGTGCCAGCTCCCGGGGGGGTGGGGATGGCTACACCTTC. This encodes CASSRGGGDGYTF.

The chain joins TRBV6-5 to TRBJ2-3; 7 bases align to TRBD2. The CDR3 sequence is 15 residues long. The trim removed 5 bases at V and 4 bases at J, leaving 9 bases unmatched. Germline V lookup: CDR1 MNHEY, CDR2 SVGAGI. CDR3 sequence: CASSRSGLIPDTQYF. The DNA of the CDR3 is TGTGCCAGCAGTCGTAGCGGGTTAATCCCAGATACGCAGTATTTT.

This chain connects TRBV7-2 to TRBJ2-7; D is unresolved. The CDR3 has 13 residues. Germline CDR1 is SGHTA and CDR2 is FQGNSA. V shed 3 bases and J shed 3 bases, with 9 bases lying between them. As DNA, the CDR3 is TGTGCCAGCAGCTTCCGACTTAACTACGAGCAGTACTTC. Encoded protein: CASSFRLNYEQYF.

There are a few counts of this clone. The chain employs TRBV2 and TRBJ2-2, with a possible D match to TRBD2 (6 bases). Germline CDR1 and CDR2: SNHLY and FYNNEI. V lost 6 bases to trimming and J lost 5 bases, with 10 bases between them. This CDR3 has 13 residues. CDR3 in DNA: TGTGCCAGCAGAAGACGGGGGACCGGGGAGCTGTTTTTT. Translation gives CASRRRGTGELFF.

This clone was seen just once. V usage is TRBV9 and J usage is TRBJ2-3, with TRBD2 matching over 8 bases. The CDR3 loop spans 14 amino acids. Germline-derived CDR1 and CDR2 are SGDLS and YYNGEE. V gave up 3 bases and J gave up 8 bases; unmatched junction bases: 8. Here the CDR3 reads CASSDVTSGGTQYF. CDR3 DNA sequence: TGTGCCAGCAGCGACGTAACTAGCGGCGGTACGCAGTATTTT.

The chain recombines TRBV19 with TRBJ2-7; TRBD1 matches 7 bases. Germline V gene lookup returns CDR1 LNHDA and CDR2 SQIVND (reference sequence). Losses at the gene ends were 5 bases for V and 5 bases for J; bases not matched to a gene: 6. The CDR3 runs to 13 residues. The CDR3 sequence is CASSALTGDEQYF. As DNA, the CDR3 is TGTGCCAGTAGTGCCCTCACAGGGGACGAGCAGTACTTC.

This clone appeared once. This chain connects TRBV10-2 to TRBJ2-3; TRBD2 aligns across 9 bases. The CDR3 has 15 amino acids. Germline CDR1 reads WSHSY; CDR2 reads SAAADI. V dropped 7 bases and J dropped 5; count of bases not matched to a gene: 10. The CDR3 bases are TGCGCCAGCAATCGGGCGGGGGGGCTTGGAGATACGCAGTATTTT. As protein: CASNRAGGLGDTQYF.